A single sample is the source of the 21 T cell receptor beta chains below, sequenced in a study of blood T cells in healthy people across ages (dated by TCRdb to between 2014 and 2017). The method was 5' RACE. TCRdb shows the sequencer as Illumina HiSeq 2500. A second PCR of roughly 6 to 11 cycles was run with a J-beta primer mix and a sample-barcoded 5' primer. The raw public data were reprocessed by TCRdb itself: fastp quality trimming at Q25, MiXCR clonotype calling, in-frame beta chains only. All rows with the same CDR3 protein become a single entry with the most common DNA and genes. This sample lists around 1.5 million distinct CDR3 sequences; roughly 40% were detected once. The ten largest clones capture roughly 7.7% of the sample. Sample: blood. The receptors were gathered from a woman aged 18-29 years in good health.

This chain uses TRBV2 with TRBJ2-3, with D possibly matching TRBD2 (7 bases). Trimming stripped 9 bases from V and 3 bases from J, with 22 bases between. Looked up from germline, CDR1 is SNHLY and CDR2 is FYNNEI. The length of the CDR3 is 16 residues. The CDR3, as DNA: TGTGCCAGTACGATACAGGGAGGGTTGGGAACAGATACGCAGTATTTT. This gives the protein CASTIQGGLGTDTQYF.

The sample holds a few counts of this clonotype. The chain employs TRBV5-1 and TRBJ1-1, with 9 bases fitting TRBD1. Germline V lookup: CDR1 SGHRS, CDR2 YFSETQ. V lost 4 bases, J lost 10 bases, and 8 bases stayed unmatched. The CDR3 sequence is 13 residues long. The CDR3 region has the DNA TGCGCCAGCAGCCCCCAGGACAGGGGTTCAGCTTTCTTT. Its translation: CASSPQDRGSAFF. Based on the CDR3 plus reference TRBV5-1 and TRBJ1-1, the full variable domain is KAGVTQTPRYLIKTRGQQVTLSCSPISGHRSVSWYQQTPGQGLQFLFEYFSETQRNKGNFPGRFSGRQFSNSRSEMNVSTLELGDSALYLCASSPQDRGSAFFGQGTRLTVV.

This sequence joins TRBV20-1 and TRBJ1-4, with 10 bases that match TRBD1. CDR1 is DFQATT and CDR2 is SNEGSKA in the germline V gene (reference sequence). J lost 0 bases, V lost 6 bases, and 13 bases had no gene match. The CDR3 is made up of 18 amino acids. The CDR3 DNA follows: TGCAGTGCCTCCGGGGGGACAGGGGAGGATGCAACTAATGAAAAACTGTTTTTT. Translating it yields CSASGGTGEDATNEKLFF.

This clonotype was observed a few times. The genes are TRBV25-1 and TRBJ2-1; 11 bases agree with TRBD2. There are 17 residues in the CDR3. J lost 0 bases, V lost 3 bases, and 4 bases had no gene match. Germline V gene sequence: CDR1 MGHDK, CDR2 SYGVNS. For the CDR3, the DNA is TGTGCCAGCAGTGACACTAGCGGGGGCCCCTCCTACAATGAGCAGTTCTTC. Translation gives CASSDTSGGPSYNEQFF.

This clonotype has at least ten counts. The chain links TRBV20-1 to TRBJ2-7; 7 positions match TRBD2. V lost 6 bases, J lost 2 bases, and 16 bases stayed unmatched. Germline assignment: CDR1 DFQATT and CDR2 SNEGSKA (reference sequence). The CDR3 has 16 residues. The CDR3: CSAPLVMGGPTYEQYF. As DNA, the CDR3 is TGCAGTGCCCCCCTAGTGATGGGAGGGCCGACCTACGAGCAGTACTTC.

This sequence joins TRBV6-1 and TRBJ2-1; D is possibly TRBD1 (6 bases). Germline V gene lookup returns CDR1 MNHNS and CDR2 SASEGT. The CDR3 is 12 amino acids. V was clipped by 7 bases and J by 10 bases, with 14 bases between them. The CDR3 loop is CASTAGASEQFF. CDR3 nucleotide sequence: TGTGCCAGCACGGCAGGGGCAAGCGAGCAGTTCTTC.

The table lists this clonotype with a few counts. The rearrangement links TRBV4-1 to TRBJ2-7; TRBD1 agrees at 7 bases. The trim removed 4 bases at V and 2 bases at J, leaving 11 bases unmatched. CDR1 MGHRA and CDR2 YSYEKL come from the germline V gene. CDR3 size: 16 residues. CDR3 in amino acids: CASSPVGQRNTYEQYF. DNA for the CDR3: TGCGCCAGCAGCCCCGTGGGACAGCGAAATACCTACGAGCAGTACTTC.

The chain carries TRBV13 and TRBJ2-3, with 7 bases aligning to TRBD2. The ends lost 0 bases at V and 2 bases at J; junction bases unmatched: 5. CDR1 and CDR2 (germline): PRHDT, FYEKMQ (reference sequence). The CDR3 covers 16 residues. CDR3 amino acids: CASSLGLAPITDTQYF. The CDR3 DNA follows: TGTGCCAGCAGCTTAGGACTAGCGCCTATCACAGATACGCAGTATTTT.

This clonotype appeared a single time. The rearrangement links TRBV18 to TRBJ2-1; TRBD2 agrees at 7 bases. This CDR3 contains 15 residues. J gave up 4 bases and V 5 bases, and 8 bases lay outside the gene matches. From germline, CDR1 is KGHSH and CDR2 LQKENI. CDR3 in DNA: TGTGCCAGCTCAGCCCTAGCGGACCTATACAATGAGCAGTTCTTC. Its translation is CASSALADLYNEQFF.

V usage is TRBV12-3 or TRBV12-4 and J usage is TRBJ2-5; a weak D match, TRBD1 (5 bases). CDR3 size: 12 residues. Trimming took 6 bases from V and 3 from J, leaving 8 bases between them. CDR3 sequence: CASRQGEETQYF. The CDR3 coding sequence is TGTGCCAGCAGACAAGGGGAAGAGACCCAGTACTTC.

CDR3 region: CSVESGHGGSNEQFF. The CDR3 region has the DNA TGCAGCGTTGAATCGGGCCACGGCGGGTCCAATGAGCAGTTCTTC. The chain employs TRBV29-1 and TRBJ2-1; possibly TRBD2 for D (5 bases). This CDR3 has 15 residues. Germline V lookup: CDR1 SQVTM, CDR2 ANQGSEA. Trimming removed 2 bases from V and 6 bases from J, with 17 bases in between.

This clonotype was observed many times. The CDR3 DNA sequence: TGTGCCAGCAGCCTACAGGGACTAGCGGGAAGGACAGATACGCAGTATTTT. It translates to CASSLQGLAGRTDTQYF. V usage is TRBV7-2 and J usage is TRBJ2-3; 13 bases align to TRBD2. The length of the CDR3 is 17 residues. V shed 5 bases and J 3 bases; nucleotides not matched to a gene: 8. The germline V gene has CDR1 SGHTA and CDR2 FQGNSA.

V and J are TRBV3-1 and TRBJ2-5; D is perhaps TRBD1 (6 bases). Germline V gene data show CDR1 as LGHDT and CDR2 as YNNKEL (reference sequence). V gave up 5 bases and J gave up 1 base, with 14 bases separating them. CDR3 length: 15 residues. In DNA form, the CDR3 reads TGTGCCAGCAGCGCGACCGAGGGGGTCCAAGAGACCCAGTACTTC. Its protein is CASSATEGVQETQYF.

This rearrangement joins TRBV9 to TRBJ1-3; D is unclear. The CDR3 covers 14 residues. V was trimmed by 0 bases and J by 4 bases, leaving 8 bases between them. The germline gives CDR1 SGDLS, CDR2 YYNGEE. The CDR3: CASSVGSGGNTIYF. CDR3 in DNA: TGTGCCAGCAGCGTAGGGTCGGGGGGAAACACCATATATTTT.

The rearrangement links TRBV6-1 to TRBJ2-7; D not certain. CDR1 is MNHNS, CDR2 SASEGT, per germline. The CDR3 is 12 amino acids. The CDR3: CVAARFSYEQYF. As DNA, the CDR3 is TGTGTTGCTGCGCGGTTCTCCTACGAGCAGTACTTC.

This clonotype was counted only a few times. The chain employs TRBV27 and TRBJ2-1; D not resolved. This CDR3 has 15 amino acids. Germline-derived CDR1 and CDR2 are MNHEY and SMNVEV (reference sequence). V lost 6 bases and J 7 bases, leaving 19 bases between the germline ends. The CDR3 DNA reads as TGTGCCAGCAGGGGGTGGGTTGATTACCGGAATGAGCAGTTCTTC. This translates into CASRGWVDYRNEQFF.

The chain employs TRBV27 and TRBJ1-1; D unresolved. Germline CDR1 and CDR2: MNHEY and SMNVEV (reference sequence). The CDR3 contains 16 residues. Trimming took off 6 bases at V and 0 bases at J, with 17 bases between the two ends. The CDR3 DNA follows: TGTGCCAGCAGCGATGGAACCAAAATTATGAACACTGAAGCTTTCTTT. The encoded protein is CASSDGTKIMNTEAFF.

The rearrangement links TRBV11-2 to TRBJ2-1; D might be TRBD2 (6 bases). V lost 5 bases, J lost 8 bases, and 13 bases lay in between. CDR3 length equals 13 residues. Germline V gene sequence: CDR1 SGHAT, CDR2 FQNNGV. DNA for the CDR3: TGTGCCAGCAGCCCGGGCCCGGGAGATGAGCAGTTCTTC. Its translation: CASSPGPGDEQFF. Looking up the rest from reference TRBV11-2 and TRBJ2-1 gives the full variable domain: EAGVAQSPRYKIIEKRQSVAFWCNPISGHATLYWYQQILGQGPKLLIQFQNNGVVDDSQLPKDRFSAERLKGVDSTLKIQPAKLEDSAVYLCASSPGPGDEQFFGPGTRLTVL.

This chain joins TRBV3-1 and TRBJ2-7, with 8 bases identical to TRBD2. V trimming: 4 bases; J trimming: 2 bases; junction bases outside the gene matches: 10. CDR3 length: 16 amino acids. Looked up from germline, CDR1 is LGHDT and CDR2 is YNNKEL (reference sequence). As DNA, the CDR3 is TGTGCCAGCAGCCCCCAAACTAGCGGACTGACCTACGAGCAGTACTTC. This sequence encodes CASSPQTSGLTYEQYF.

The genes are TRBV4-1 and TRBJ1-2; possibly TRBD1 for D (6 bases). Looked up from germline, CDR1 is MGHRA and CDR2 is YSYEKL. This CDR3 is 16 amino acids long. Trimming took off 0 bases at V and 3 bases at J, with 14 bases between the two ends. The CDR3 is CASSQDNGGPDYGYTF. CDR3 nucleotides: TGCGCCAGCAGCCAAGACAACGGGGGGCCGGACTATGGCTACACCTTC.

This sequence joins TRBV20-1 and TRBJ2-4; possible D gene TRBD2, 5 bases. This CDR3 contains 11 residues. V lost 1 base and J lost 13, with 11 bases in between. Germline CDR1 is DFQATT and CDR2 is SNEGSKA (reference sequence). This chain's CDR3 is CSARGYGEQYF. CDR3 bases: TGCAGTGCTAGAGGCTACGGGGAGCAGTACTTC.